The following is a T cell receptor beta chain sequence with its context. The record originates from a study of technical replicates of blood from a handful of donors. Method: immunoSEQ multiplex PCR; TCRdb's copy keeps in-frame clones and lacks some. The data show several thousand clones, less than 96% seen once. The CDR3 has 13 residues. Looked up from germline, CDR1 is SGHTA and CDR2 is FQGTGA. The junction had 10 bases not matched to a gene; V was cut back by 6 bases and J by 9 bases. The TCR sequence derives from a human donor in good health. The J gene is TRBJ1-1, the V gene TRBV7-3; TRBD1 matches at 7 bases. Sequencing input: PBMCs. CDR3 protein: CASRQSEGQKAFF. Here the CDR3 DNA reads TGTGCCAGCAGGCAATCTGAGGGACAGAAAGCTTTCTTT.